These 3 T cell receptor beta chains were sequenced from one sample in a study of blood T cell repertoires in COVID-19. Produced via immunoSEQ multiplex PCR; TCRdb's table is partial and in-frame only. The sample holds roughly 36,000 clones; about 94% are singletons and the top ten take 3.5% to 4.5%. The sequenced sample consisted of peripheral blood. The receptor source for this set is a human donor with active COVID-19. The donor label of this sample is uncertain.

This chain joins TRBV6-4 and TRBJ2-1; the D gene is possibly TRBD2 (6 bases). V dropped 6 bases and J dropped 2 bases, with 17 bases sitting between them. This CDR3 has 16 amino acids. Germline assignment: CDR1 MRHNA and CDR2 SNTAGT. The CDR3: CASSPEAASAYNEQFF. CDR3 sequence (DNA): TGTGCCAGCAGCCCAGAGGCAGCTAGCGCCTACAATGAGCAGTTCTTC.

V is TRBV5-1 and J is TRBJ2-5; no clear D. Looked up from germline, CDR1 is SGHRS and CDR2 is YFSETQ. CDR3 length equals 12 residues. The V and J ends lost 0 bases and 5 bases respectively, with 5 bases between them. CDR3 in amino acids: CASSLGEETQYF. The CDR3 nucleotides are TGCGCCAGCAGCTTGGGTGAGGAGACCCAGTACTTC.

The chain links TRBV19 to TRBJ2-1, with TRBD1 identical over 9 bases. Unmatched junction bases numbered 11, after V lost 2 bases and J lost 12 bases. CDR1 is LNHDA and CDR2 is SQIVND in the germline V gene (reference sequence). The CDR3 extends over 15 amino acids. The CDR3 region is CASSIRDRVAGPQFF. As DNA, the CDR3 is TGTGCCAGTAGTATAAGGGACAGGGTTGCGGGGCCGCAGTTCTTC.